This entry features one TCR beta chain sequence. Its specificity is unknown. This clone may be a read error of a much larger clone one base away. TCR alpha and beta CDR3 regions were amplified from RNA using iRepertoire nested multiplex PCR. Input was about 100-450 ng of tissue mRNA or PBMC total RNA. In TCRdb, the multiplex PCR reads were re-called with MiXCR into one record per CDR3 protein. The table lists 95,000 to 110,000 distinct CDR3 sequences, about 30% of them singletons. This CDR3 spans 16 amino acids. With 8 bases removed from V and 0 bases from J, the gap between germline ends came to 17 bases. CDR1 and CDR2 from the germline V gene are MNHEY and SVGEGT. This sample stems from a study of glioma-infiltrating T cells. Study conclusions and caveats: Non-neoplastic patients had below-expected tissue-blood divergence, while all gliomas exceeded expectation. Only very few CDR3 sequences appeared in both tissue and blood.

The TCR sequence derives from a human donor with low-grade glioma or glioblastoma, undergoing nonglioma brain surgery, or in good health (not recorded which). The chain uses TRBV6-2 or TRBV6-3 and TRBJ2-1; a weak D match, TRBD1 (6 bases). Material for sequencing was glioma tissue, nonneoplastic brain tissue, or PBMCs (not recorded which). CDR3 amino acids: CASYDRDTASYNEQFF. The CDR3 DNA reads TGTGCCAGCTACGACCGGGACACAGCCTCCTACAATGAGCAGTTCTTC.